This TCR beta chain was sequenced during a study of vaccination and CD4 T cells after COVID-19. In the study overall: Convalescent donors were composed of six males and four females, of whom two were Hispanic. General study findings and limits: In convalescent patients, a median about 87% of reactive clones appeared only post-vaccination. Researchers report that 304 of 307 vaccine-specific clones in convalescent patients proved spike mono-reactive.

V was trimmed by 1 base and J by 6 bases, leaving 18 bases between them. CDR1 is DFQATT and CDR2 is SNEGSKA in the germline V gene (reference sequence). The CDR3 is 15 amino acids. Points on this clonotype: Its matching antigen is unknown.

Sequenced with the Oncomine TCR Beta short-read assay was DNA taken from cultured CD4+ T cells. TCRdb analysed the PCR reads with MiXCR anew, one entry per CDR3 protein. The sample has 14,000 to 15,000 distinct CDR3 sequences, 53% seen once; the top ten hold around 4.4%. As to treatment: approximately 11-day PBMC culture with coronavirus spike peptide pools or control peptides (ViraFEST assay). These CD4+ T cells came from roughly eleven-day cultures by negative selection. The TCR was taken from a human donor who had recovered from COVID-19. The chain joins TRBV20-1 to TRBJ1-1, with D perhaps TRBD1 (6 bases). The material sequenced was CD4+ T cells from blood, cultured in vitro, taken before SARS-CoV-2 vaccination. DNA for the CDR3: TGCAGTGCTAGAGGTCCTACCCGGGGGGGCCCTGAAGCTTTCTTT. Its protein is CSARGPTRGGPEAFF.